Below, 21 T cell receptor beta chains from the same sample are listed, as sequenced in a study of cytomegalovirus exposure and HLA in healthy donors. 60 Vbeta and 13 Jbeta primers were used in PCR. Profiling relied on immunoSEQ multiplex PCR, and the TCRdb table lists in-frame clones only, not all of them. The sample holds 130,000 to 150,000 clones; over 70% are singletons and the top ten take 4.5% to 6.5%. Sequencing input: PBMCs. Receptors originate from a male donor in good health and CMV-seronegative.

The chain employs TRBV11-1 and TRBJ1-3, with D unresolved. The CDR3 spans 13 residues. Trimming took off 5 bases at V and 1 base at J, with 6 bases between the two ends. Germline CDR1 reads SGHAT; CDR2 reads FQDESV (reference sequence). CDR3 bases: TGTGCCAGCAGCCACGGGTCTGGAAACACCATATATTTT. Its translation is CASSHGSGNTIYF. Based on the CDR3 plus reference TRBV11-1 and TRBJ1-3, the full variable domain is EAEVAQSPRYKITEKSQAVAFWCDPISGHATLYWYRQILGQGPELLVQFQDESVVDDSQLPKDRFSAERLKGVDSTLKIQPAELGDSAMYLCASSHGSGNTIYFGEGSWLTVV.

The V call is TRBV7-2, the J call TRBJ1-4; D remains unclear. The CDR3 sequence is 14 residues long. Trimming took off 1 base at V and 8 bases at J, with 11 bases between the two ends. The germline V gene encodes CDR1 SGHTA and CDR2 FQGNSA. CDR3 coding DNA: TGTGCCAGCAGCTTAGGGGCGTTTGAGGAAAAACTGTTTTTT. Amino acids: CASSLGAFEEKLFF.

The chain recombines TRBV27 with TRBJ2-3, with 8 bases identical to TRBD1. The CDR3 totals 17 residues. Germline V lookup: CDR1 MNHEY, CDR2 SMNVEV (reference sequence). J was trimmed by 2 bases and V by 5 bases; bases with no gene match: 12. The CDR3 DNA reads TGTGCCAGCAGTCCCCAGCCCGGCAGGGGGCCCACAGATACGCAGTATTTT. Translating it yields CASSPQPGRGPTDTQYF.

The V call is TRBV18, the J call TRBJ1-2; 8 positions agree with TRBD1. V lost 1 base to trimming and J lost 1 base; unmatched junction nucleotides: 8. This CDR3 comprises 17 residues. Germline V CDR1 and CDR2: KGHSH, LQKENI. The CDR3 DNA sequence: TGTGCCAGCTCACCACGTGGACAGGGTGTCGGTAACTATGGCTACACCTTC. Encoded protein: CASSPRGQGVGNYGYTF.

A note on this clone: A read error may account for a junction end that differs from germline. This chain connects TRBV9 to TRBJ2-3; 8 bases line up with TRBD1. Germline lookup yields CDR1 SGDLS and CDR2 YYNGEE. The CDR3 runs to 14 residues. DNA of the CDR3: TGTGCCAGCAGCACGCCCGGTGTGGGGGACAGGTTAGTTTTT. This sequence encodes CASSTPGVGDRLVF. Looking up the rest from reference TRBV9 and TRBJ2-3 gives the full variable domain: DSGVTQTPKHLITATGQRVTLRCSPRSGDLSVYWYQQSLDQGLQFLIQYYNGEERAKGNILERFSAQQFPDLHSELNLSSLELGDSALYFCASSTPGVGDRLVFGPGTRLTVL.

This chain uses TRBV19 with TRBJ1-1; D may be TRBD1 (6 bases). CDR1 and CDR2 (germline): LNHDA, SQIVND (reference sequence). This CDR3 contains 15 residues. V was pared by 1 base and J by 1 base, with 10 bases between. CDR3 nucleotides: TGTGCCAGTAGTATAGGTACAGGGAGGAACACTGAAGCTTTCTTT. Amino acids: CASSIGTGRNTEAFF. Complete variable domain (other parts from reference TRBV19 and TRBJ1-1): DGGITQSPKYLFRKEGQNVTLSCEQNLNHDAMYWYRQDPGQGLRLIYYSQIVNDFQKGDIAEGYSVSREKKESFPLTVTSAQKNPTAFYLCASSIGTGRNTEAFFGQGTRLTVV.

In this sample, this clone turned up a few times. The rearrangement uses TRBV9 and TRBJ2-3; 11 nucleotides align to TRBD1. The V gene end was trimmed by 7 bases and the J gene end by 4 bases; junction bases not matched to a gene: 5. Germline CDR1 SGDLS, CDR2 YYNGEE. The CDR3 covers 14 residues. The CDR3: CASGRTGGADTQYF. CDR3 in DNA: TGTGCCAGCGGACGGACAGGGGGCGCAGATACGCAGTATTTT.

The gene calls are TRBV4-3 and TRBJ1-2; 7 bases agree with TRBD1. The germline CDR1 and CDR2 sequences are LGHNA and YSLEER. The CDR3 runs to 13 residues. J was trimmed by 2 bases and V by 5 bases; bases with no gene match: 2. The CDR3 DNA follows: TGCGCCAGCAGCAAGGGACAGAACTATGGCTACACCTTC. Its translation is CASSKGQNYGYTF.

This rearrangement joins TRBV18 to TRBJ1-2; TRBD1 aligns across 7 bases. With V trimmed by 3 bases and J by 4 bases, 5 bases remained unmatched. Germline CDR1 and CDR2: KGHSH and LQKENI. This CDR3 has 14 amino acids. The CDR3 region is CASSPSDRAYGYTF. Written as DNA, the CDR3 is TGTGCCAGCTCACCCAGCGACAGGGCCTATGGCTACACCTTC.

The chain combines TRBV7-9 with TRBJ2-1, with TRBD2 matching over 7 bases. V shed 5 bases, J shed 6 bases, and the junction held 7 bases outside the gene matches. The CDR3 is made up of 14 amino acids. Germline V gene sequence: CDR1 SEHNR, CDR2 FQNEAQ (reference sequence). The CDR3: CASSPGGPSNEQFF. Written as DNA, the CDR3 is TGTGCCAGCAGCCCGGGGGGACCATCCAATGAGCAGTTCTTC.

V gene TRBV5-1 combines with J gene TRBJ1-6; 7 bases fit TRBD1. The CDR3 consists of 16 residues. The J segment lost 6 bases and the V segment lost 3 bases, leaving 9 bases of the junction unmatched. Germline V lookup: CDR1 SGHRS, CDR2 YFSETQ. The CDR3 DNA is TGCGCCAGCAGCTATGGACAGGCCTCCCGTAATTCACCCCTCCACTTT. This codes for CASSYGQASRNSPLHF.

The rearrangement joins TRBV9 to TRBJ2-3; no firm D call. Looked up from germline, CDR1 is SGDLS and CDR2 is YYNGEE. V dropped 0 bases and J dropped 1 base, with 9 bases sitting between them. The CDR3 length is 15 residues. The CDR3 region has the DNA TGTGCCAGCAGCGTAGCTACTGTAGGCACAGATACGCAGTATTTT. Translated, it gives CASSVATVGTDTQYF.

This rearrangement joins TRBV7-2 to TRBJ2-3; TRBD2 aligns across 14 bases. The V gene's germline CDR1 is SGHTA and CDR2 FQGNSA. The CDR3 contains 15 residues. The V segment lost 6 bases and the J segment 3 bases; nucleotides outside the gene matches: 2. CDR3: CASSWTSGGTDTQYF. CDR3 nucleotides: TGTGCCAGCAGTTGGACTAGCGGGGGGACAGATACGCAGTATTTT. Complete variable domain (other parts from reference TRBV7-2 and TRBJ2-3): GAGVSQSPSNKVTEKGKDVELRCDPISGHTALYWYRQSLGQGLEFLIYFQGNSAPDKSGLPSDRFSAERTGGSVSTLTIQRTQQEDSAVYLCASSWTSGGTDTQYFGPGTRLTVL.

The chain has TRBV18 and TRBJ2-7; TRBD1 might be the D (6 bases). CDR3 length: 15 residues. Trimming removed 6 bases from V and 3 bases from J, with 18 bases in between. The germline CDR1 and CDR2 sequences are KGHSH and LQKENI. The CDR3 sequence: CASSPSGQGRYEQYF. CDR3 nucleotides: TGTGCCAGCTCGCCCTCTGGTCAGGGGCGCTACGAGCAGTACTTC.

This chain links TRBV7-9 with TRBJ2-7; 11 bases are a match to TRBD2. The CDR3 loop spans 16 amino acids. CDR1 SEHNR and CDR2 FQNEAQ come from the germline V gene (reference sequence). V shed 5 bases and J 4 bases; nucleotides not matched to a gene: 10. Here the CDR3 reads CASSPGPSGGYYEQYF. As DNA, the CDR3 is TGTGCCAGCAGCCCTGGGCCTAGCGGGGGGTATTACGAGCAGTACTTC.

J is TRBJ2-1 and V is TRBV4-3, with 12 nucleotides matching TRBD2. With V trimmed by 2 bases and J by 8 bases, 4 bases remained unmatched. The CDR3 is made up of 15 amino acids. Germline values: CDR1 LGHNA, CDR2 YSLEER. The CDR3 DNA sequence: TGCGCCAGCAGCCAACTAGCGGGGGGGCAGTATGAGCAGTTCTTC. Protein product: CASSQLAGGQYEQFF.

This chain uses TRBV28 with TRBJ1-2; tentative D call: TRBD1 (6 bases). The ends were cut back, 5 bases at V and 4 bases at J, with 20 bases in the middle. The germline V gene encodes CDR1 MDHEN and CDR2 SYDVKM. The CDR3 consists of 16 residues. Here the CDR3 DNA reads TGTGCCAGCAGTGCTTCAGACAGGTTAGGTGTCTATGGCTACACCTTC. As protein: CASSASDRLGVYGYTF.

The chain links TRBV7-8 to TRBJ1-2; D possibly corresponds to TRBD1 (5 bases). The V and J ends lost 4 bases and 3 bases respectively, with 15 bases between them. The CDR3 is 15 amino acids. Germline V gene lookup returns CDR1 SGHVS and CDR2 FQNEAQ. CDR3 sequence reads: CASSSPSEGDYGYTF. The CDR3 DNA sequence: TGTGCCAGCAGCTCCCCCTCGGAAGGGGACTATGGCTACACCTTC.

The sample holds a few counts of this clone. V gene TRBV5-4 combines with J gene TRBJ1-1, with a possible D match to TRBD1 (5 bases). V gave up 4 bases and J gave up 0 bases, with 16 bases separating them. Germline assignment: CDR1 SGHNT and CDR2 YYREEE (reference sequence). The CDR3 contains 16 residues. The CDR3 sequence: CASSPSRRGLNTEAFF. For the CDR3, the DNA is TGTGCCAGCAGCCCATCCAGAAGGGGTTTGAACACTGAAGCTTTCTTT.

V gene TRBV7-9 combines with J gene TRBJ1-1; TRBD1 matches at 10 bases. Trimming removed 4 bases from V and 0 bases from J; junction bases left unmatched: 2. Germline CDR1 reads SEHNR; CDR2 reads FQNEAQ (reference sequence). The CDR3 sequence is 15 residues long. The CDR3 DNA reads as TGTGCCAGCAGCTCGACAGGGGGCTTGAACACTGAAGCTTTCTTT. Translating gives CASSSTGGLNTEAFF. Filled out from reference TRBV7-9 and TRBJ1-1, the complete variable domain reads DTGVSQNPRHKITKRGQNVTFRCDPISEHNRLYWYRQTLGQGPEFLTYFQNEAQLEKSRLLSDRFSAERPKGSFSTLEIQRTEQGDSAMYLCASSSTGGLNTEAFFGQGTRLTVV.

The rearrangement joins TRBV29-1 to TRBJ1-2, with unresolved D. V lost 1 base and J 0 bases, leaving 6 bases between the germline ends. The CDR3 contains 13 residues. Germline V gene data show CDR1 as SQVTM and CDR2 as ANQGSEA. CDR3 region: CSVEAGTNYGYTF. Here the CDR3 DNA reads TGCAGCGTTGAAGCCGGGACTAACTATGGCTACACCTTC.